The 16 T cell receptor beta chains presented below share a single source sample, sequenced in a study of blood T cell repertoires in COVID-19. Sequencing was performed with immunoSEQ multiplex PCR; in TCRdb, only in-frame clones are kept and a portion is missing. The sample comprises about 80,000 clones, about 78% of which are singletons, and roughly 15% rests with the top ten. The sequenced material came from peripheral blood. The receptors here all came from a human donor in a cohort sampled during active COVID-19.

The chain is built from TRBV18 and TRBJ2-7; a possible D gene is TRBD1 (5 bases). This CDR3 has 12 residues. V lost 4 bases and J lost 6, with 10 bases in between. Germline V gene sequence: CDR1 KGHSH, CDR2 LQKENI. CDR3 bases: TGTGCCAGCTCACACGACAGCCCCGAGCAGTACTTC. It specifies CASSHDSPEQYF. The entire variable domain, with the rest obtained from reference TRBV18 and TRBJ2-7, is as follows: NAGVMQNPRHLVRRRGQEARLRCSPMKGHSHVYWYRQLPEEGLKFMVYLQKENIIDESGMPKERFSAEFPKEGPSILRIQQVVRGDSAAYFCASSHDSPEQYFGPGTRLTVT.

The gene calls are TRBV9 and TRBJ1-3; 10 bases match TRBD1. Looked up from germline, CDR1 is SGDLS and CDR2 is YYNGEE. CDR3 length equals 17 residues. The trim removed 4 bases at V and 0 bases at J, leaving 7 bases unmatched. The CDR3, as DNA: TGTGCCAGCAGCCCTATCGGGACAGGGGTCTCTGGAAACACCATATATTTT. This encodes CASSPIGTGVSGNTIYF.

The chain employs TRBV6-6 and TRBJ2-3; possible D gene TRBD1, 5 bases. Germline V CDR1 and CDR2: MNHNY, SVGAGI (reference sequence). Trimming left V 6 bases short and J 1 base short, with 17 bases between. CDR3 size: 16 residues. The CDR3 DNA sequence: TGTGCCAGCAGGGGATTAGGGGCATCGGGCACAGATACGCAGTATTTT. This encodes CASRGLGASGTDTQYF.

As to this clone: Other DNA sequences within the sample encode an identical CDR3. The chain joins TRBV3-1 (or the pseudogene TRBV3-2) to TRBJ1-2; D is possibly TRBD1 (5 bases). This CDR3 comprises 13 residues. CDR1 and CDR2 (germline): LGHDT, YNNKEL (reference sequence). The V and J ends lost 1 base and 6 bases respectively, with 9 bases between them. The CDR3 sequence is CASSQVGGNGYTF. The CDR3 DNA sequence: TGTGCCAGCAGCCAAGTGGGGGGAAATGGCTACACCTTC.

This clone was seen only once. The V gene is TRBV28, the J gene TRBJ2-1; 8 nucleotides line up with TRBD1. Per germline, CDR1 MDHEN and CDR2 SYDVKM. The CDR3 sequence is 17 residues long. The V gene end was trimmed by 6 bases and the J gene end by 5 bases; junction bases not matched to a gene: 15. The CDR3 reads CASRSTGAELINNEQFF. The CDR3 nucleotides are TGTGCCAGCAGATCGACAGGGGCCGAACTAATCAACAATGAGCAGTTCTTC.

The V call is TRBV5-8, the J call TRBJ2-2; tentative D call: TRBD2 (5 bases). Per the germline V gene, CDR1 is SGHTS and CDR2 is YDEGEE. Trimming removed 4 bases at V and 7 bases at J, with 20 bases between. CDR3 length equals 16 residues. The CDR3 sequence is CASSPWSAREGGELFF. For the CDR3, the DNA is TGTGCCAGCAGCCCCTGGTCAGCCCGTGAGGGCGGGGAGCTGTTTTTT.

This clone has a handful of counts. CDR3 residues: CATERDYNRETQYF. The CDR3 DNA follows: TGTGCCACTGAGCGGGACTACAACAGGGAGACCCAGTACTTC. The rearrangement joins TRBV2 to TRBJ2-5, with 7 bases aligning to TRBD2. The CDR3 extends over 14 amino acids. The V segment lost 10 bases and the J segment 5 bases; nucleotides outside the gene matches: 13. The germline CDR1 and CDR2 sequences are SNHLY and FYNNEI.

The rearrangement joins TRBV25-1 to TRBJ1-4, with D possibly TRBD1 on 6 matching bases. The ends were cut back, 0 bases at V and 11 bases at J, with 16 bases in the middle. This CDR3 region has 15 residues. Per the germline V gene, CDR1 is MGHDK and CDR2 is SYGVNS. CDR3 sequence reads: CASSEYFAGGAKLFF. The CDR3 DNA follows: TGTGCCAGCAGTGAATATTTCGCGGGGGGCGCGAAACTGTTTTTT.

V is TRBV19 and J is TRBJ2-3; 10 nucleotides align to TRBD2. Germline assignment: CDR1 LNHDA and CDR2 SQIVND (reference sequence). The CDR3 consists of 18 residues. V was clipped by 3 bases and J by 2 bases; unmatched bases: 11. The CDR3 reads CASSMLLAGGRNTDTQYF. The CDR3 DNA sequence: TGTGCCAGTAGTATGCTCTTAGCGGGGGGTCGGAACACAGATACGCAGTATTTT.

This clone was seen a single time. The chain recombines TRBV7-8 with TRBJ1-1; 10 nucleotides match TRBD1. The ends lost 4 bases at V and 5 bases at J; junction bases unmatched: 10. Germline values: CDR1 SGHVS, CDR2 FQNEAQ. The CDR3 contains 16 residues. The CDR3 nucleotides read TGTGCCAGCAGCTCTCCCCGGACAGGGGGGTGGACTGAAGCTTTCTTT. Translated, it gives CASSSPRTGGWTEAFF.

The chain is built from TRBV6-5 and TRBJ2-7; 12 bases are a match to TRBD2. Germline loops: CDR1 MNHEY, CDR2 SVGAGI. V lost 2 bases, J lost 2 bases, and 4 bases stayed unmatched. The CDR3 loop spans 16 amino acids. The CDR3: CASSYPGLAGPYEQYV. DNA of the CDR3: TGTGCCAGCAGTTACCCCGGACTAGCGGGACCCTACGAGCAGTACGTC.

This clone was detected only a few times. The gene calls are TRBV6-1 and TRBJ1-5; D gene unclear. There are 15 residues in the CDR3. V lost 2 bases to trimming and J lost 1 base, with 9 bases between them. The germline CDR1 and CDR2 sequences are MNHNS and SASEGT. CDR3 nucleotide sequence: TGTGCCAGCAGTGAAATCGGAGGGAGCAATCAGCCCCAGCATTTT. Protein product: CASSEIGGSNQPQHF.

J is TRBJ2-1 and V is TRBV28; possibly TRBD1 for D (6 bases). Germline values: CDR1 MDHEN, CDR2 SYDVKM. V dropped 4 bases and J dropped 7 bases, with 14 bases sitting between them. The CDR3 is made up of 14 amino acids. CDR3 loop: CASSSLNTGNEQFF. The CDR3 DNA is TGTGCCAGCAGTTCATTGAACACAGGGAATGAGCAGTTCTTC.

This sequence joins TRBV27 and TRBJ1-1, with 9 bases fitting TRBD1. The V gene's germline CDR1 is MNHEY and CDR2 SMNVEV (reference sequence). V shed 6 bases and J 4 bases; nucleotides not matched to a gene: 15. CDR3 length: 17 amino acids. In nucleotides, the CDR3 is TGTGCCAGCAGGCCGTTGGGGCCCGGACAGGGGACCACTGAAGCTTTCTTT. Translated: CASRPLGPGQGTTEAFF.

This chain connects TRBV11-3 to TRBJ1-2; a weak D match, TRBD1 (6 bases). The CDR3 loop spans 16 amino acids. Trimming stripped 0 bases from V and 4 bases from J, with 15 bases between. Germline CDR1 is SGHNT and CDR2 is YENEEA. The chain's CDR3 is CASSLEGREGVYGYTF. Written as DNA, the CDR3 is TGTGCCAGCAGCTTAGAGGGGCGAGAGGGGGTCTATGGCTACACCTTC.

The chain links TRBV1 to TRBJ2-3; the tabulated D call, TRBD2, remains unverified against the DNA. TRBV1 is listed as a pseudogene. The CDR3 contains 18 residues. CDR3 in DNA: TGCACCAGCAGCCAAGGACTAGCGGGAGGGCCGGGGACAGATACGCAGTATTTT. Translated, it gives CTSSQGLAGGPGTDTQYF.